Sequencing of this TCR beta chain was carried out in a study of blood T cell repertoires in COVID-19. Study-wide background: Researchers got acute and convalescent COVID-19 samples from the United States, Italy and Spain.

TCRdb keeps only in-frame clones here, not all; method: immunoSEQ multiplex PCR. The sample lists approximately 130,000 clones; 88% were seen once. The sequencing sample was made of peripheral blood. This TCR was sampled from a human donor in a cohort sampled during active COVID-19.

The CDR3 loop reads CASSQDPLNRNTGELFF. CDR3 bases: TGCGCCAGCAGCCAAGATCCCCTCAACAGGAACACCGGGGAGCTGTTTTTT. The chain combines TRBV4-1 with TRBJ2-2; D call uncertain. The CDR3 consists of 17 residues. CDR1 is MGHRA, CDR2 YSYEKL, per germline. V shed 0 bases and J shed 1 base, with 12 bases lying between them.